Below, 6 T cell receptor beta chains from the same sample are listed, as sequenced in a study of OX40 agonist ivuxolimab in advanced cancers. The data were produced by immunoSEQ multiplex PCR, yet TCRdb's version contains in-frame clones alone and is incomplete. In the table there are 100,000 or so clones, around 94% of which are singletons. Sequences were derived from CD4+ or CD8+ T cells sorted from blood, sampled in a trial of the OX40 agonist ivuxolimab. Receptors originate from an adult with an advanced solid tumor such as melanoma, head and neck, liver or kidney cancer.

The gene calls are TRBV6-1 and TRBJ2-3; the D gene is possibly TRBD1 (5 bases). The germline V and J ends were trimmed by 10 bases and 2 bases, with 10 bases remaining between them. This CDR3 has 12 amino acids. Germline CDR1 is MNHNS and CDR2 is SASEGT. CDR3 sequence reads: CATRQHTDTQYF. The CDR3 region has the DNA TGTGCCACCAGACAGCACACAGATACGCAGTATTTT.

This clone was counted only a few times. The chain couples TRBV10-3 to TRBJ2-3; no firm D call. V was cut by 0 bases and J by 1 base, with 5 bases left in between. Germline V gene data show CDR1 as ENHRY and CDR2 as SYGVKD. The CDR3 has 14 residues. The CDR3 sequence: CAISESVGTDTQYF. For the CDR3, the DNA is TGTGCCATCAGTGAGTCGGTCGGCACAGATACGCAGTATTTT.

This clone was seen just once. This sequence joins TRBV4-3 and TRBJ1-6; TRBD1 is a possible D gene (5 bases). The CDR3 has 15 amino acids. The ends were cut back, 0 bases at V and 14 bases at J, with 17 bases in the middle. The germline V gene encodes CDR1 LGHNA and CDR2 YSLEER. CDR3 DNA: TGCGCCAGCAGCCAAGATGTTGGGGCAGGGAGGGCCCTCCACTTT. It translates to CASSQDVGAGRALHF.

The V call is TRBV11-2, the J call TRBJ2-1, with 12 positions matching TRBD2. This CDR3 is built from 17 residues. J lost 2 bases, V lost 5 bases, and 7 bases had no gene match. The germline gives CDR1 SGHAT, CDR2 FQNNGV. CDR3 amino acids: CASSQRTSGVPYNEQFF. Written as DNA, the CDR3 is TGTGCCAGCAGCCAAAGGACTAGCGGGGTCCCCTACAATGAGCAGTTCTTC.

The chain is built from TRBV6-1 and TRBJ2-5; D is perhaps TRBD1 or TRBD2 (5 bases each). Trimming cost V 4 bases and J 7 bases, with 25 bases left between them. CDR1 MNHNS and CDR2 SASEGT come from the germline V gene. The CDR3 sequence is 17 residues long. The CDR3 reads CASSGPTGTPMGGTQYF. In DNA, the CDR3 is TGTGCCAGCAGTGGACCGACTGGGACCCCTATGGGTGGGACCCAGTACTTC.

Written as DNA, the CDR3 is TGTGCCAGCAGCTTAGGGGGCGGGGGAATCTCCTACGAGCAGTACTTC. Protein: CASSLGGGGISYEQYF. The chain couples TRBV11-2 to TRBJ2-7, with TRBD2 matching over 7 bases. With 1 base clipped from V and 0 bases from J, the junction kept 6 bases outside the gene matches. The CDR3 spans 16 residues. Germline values: CDR1 SGHAT, CDR2 FQNNGV.